This entry lists 30 T cell receptor beta chains sequenced from one sample in a study of T-cell reconstitution after alpha-beta-depleted transplantation in children. The TCRbeta library was prepared with unique molecular identifiers. From the PCR reads, TCRdb called clonotypes with MiXCR, one entry per CDR3 protein. The repertoire consists of approximately 400,000 distinct CDR3 sequences, with about 16% occurring once and the leading ten covering 25% to 30%. This sample comprised PBMCs, mostly from graft donor cells, obtained 360 days after TCRalphabeta/CD19-depleted stem cell transplant. Every receptor here comes from a boy under three years old who had a stem cell transplant for Wiskott-Aldrich syndrome, so the T cells may come from the graft donor.

The chain joins TRBV7-2 to TRBJ2-1; the D gene is possibly TRBD2 (5 bases). The CDR3 covers 16 residues. The germline gives CDR1 SGHTA, CDR2 FQGNSA. V gave up 5 bases and J gave up 0 bases, with 14 bases separating them. In DNA form, the CDR3 reads TGTGCCAGCAGCCGCTTGCCTGGGAGCTCCTACAATGAGCAGTTCTTC. The encoded protein is CASSRLPGSSYNEQFF. Together with reference TRBV7-2 and TRBJ2-1, the CDR3 gives the full variable domain: GAGVSQSPSNKVTEKGKDVELRCDPISGHTALYWYRQSLGQGLEFLIYFQGNSAPDKSGLPSDRFSAERTGGSVSTLTIQRTQQEDSAVYLCASSRLPGSSYNEQFFGPGTRLTVL.

At least ten counts were recorded for this clonotype. V usage is TRBV12-3 or TRBV12-4 and J usage is TRBJ1-6; 7 nucleotides align to TRBD1. CDR3 size: 15 residues. V lost 5 bases to trimming and J lost 9 bases; unmatched junction nucleotides: 10. CDR3 amino acids: CASSPQGTSGSPLHF. CDR3 nucleotides: TGTGCCAGCAGTCCACAGGGGACATCTGGTTCACCCCTCCACTTT.

This clonotype was counted only a few times. This rearrangement joins TRBV10-3 to TRBJ2-1; 8 bases map to TRBD1. Germline CDR1 is ENHRY and CDR2 is SYGVKD. The junction had 6 bases not matched to a gene; V was cut back by 6 bases and J by 8 bases. This CDR3 contains 13 residues. CDR3 sequence: CAIRPDRGDEQFF. CDR3 bases: TGTGCCATCAGGCCCGACAGGGGAGATGAGCAGTTCTTC.

The chain has TRBV5-1 and TRBJ2-7; 7 nucleotides align to TRBD1. There are 14 residues in the CDR3. Germline V gene lookup returns CDR1 SGHRS and CDR2 YFSETQ. V lost 2 bases and J lost 3; bases outside the gene matches: 5. The CDR3 sequence: CASSFRQGNYEQYF. The CDR3 DNA is TGCGCCAGCAGCTTCCGACAGGGCAACTACGAGCAGTACTTC.

The chain has TRBV10-3 and TRBJ2-3; 10 bases are shared with TRBD2. CDR1 ENHRY and CDR2 SYGVKD come from the germline V gene. V dropped 6 bases and J dropped 2; count of bases not matched to a gene: 2. The CDR3 runs to 14 residues. The CDR3 reads CAIRLAGNTDTQYF. The CDR3, as DNA: TGTGCCATCAGACTAGCGGGGAACACAGATACGCAGTATTTT.

The CDR3 reads CASSYYRDYNEQFF. The CDR3 DNA sequence: TGTGCCAGCAGTTACTACCGGGACTACAATGAGCAGTTCTTC. V is TRBV6-5 and J is TRBJ2-1; maybe TRBD2 (5 bases). Per the germline V gene, CDR1 is MNHEY and CDR2 is SVGAGI. This CDR3 comprises 14 residues. V shed 1 base and J shed 3 bases, with 7 bases lying between them.

This clonotype was found many times. This chain uses TRBV6-1 with TRBJ2-2; D possibly corresponds to TRBD1 (6 bases). CDR3 size: 15 residues. Germline lookup yields CDR1 MNHNS and CDR2 SASEGT. V was shortened by 5 bases and J by 6 bases, with 16 bases between the two germline ends. The CDR3 DNA reads TGTGCCAGCAGTAAGACAGGCGGTAGGGCCGGGGAGCTGTTTTTT. Protein sequence: CASSKTGGRAGELFF.

This clonotype was seen a handful of times. J is TRBJ2-2 and V is TRBV6-2 or TRBV6-3; D uncertain. V lost 0 bases and J 1 base, leaving 12 bases between the germline ends. This CDR3 is 17 amino acids long. Germline CDR1 reads MNHEY; CDR2 reads SVGEGT. This CDR3 is CASSYSLGLVNTGELFF. The CDR3 region has the DNA TGTGCCAGCAGTTACTCACTCGGCCTAGTGAACACCGGGGAGCTGTTTTTT.

The chain employs TRBV20-1 and TRBJ2-5; D unresolved. CDR1 is DFQATT, CDR2 SNEGSKA, per germline (reference sequence). The CDR3 covers 12 residues. Trimming cost V 2 bases and J 3 bases, with 7 bases left between them. CDR3 amino acids: CSARSSKETQYF. CDR3 DNA: TGCAGTGCTAGAAGCAGTAAAGAGACCCAGTACTTC.

This clonotype was found a few times. The chain links TRBV20-1 to TRBJ1-2; maybe TRBD1 (6 bases). The CDR3 length is 12 residues. Trimming took 3 bases from V and 7 from J, leaving 12 bases between them. CDR1 and CDR2 from the germline V gene are DFQATT and SNEGSKA (reference sequence). The chain's CDR3 is CSASTGKRGYTF. The CDR3 coding sequence is TGCAGTGCTAGTACAGGGAAACGTGGCTACACCTTC.

The chain couples TRBV6-5 to TRBJ2-1; D is perhaps TRBD1 or TRBD2 (5 bases each). Germline loops: CDR1 MNHEY, CDR2 SVGAGI. The CDR3 is 14 amino acids. The V end was cut by 2 bases, the J end by 4 bases, with 9 bases between. CDR3 sequence reads: CASSYMGPYNEQFF. In DNA form, the CDR3 reads TGTGCCAGCAGTTACATGGGACCTTACAATGAGCAGTTCTTC.

V gene TRBV24-1 combines with J gene TRBJ2-1, with TRBD2 matching over 13 bases. Germline CDR1 reads KGHDR; CDR2 reads SFDVKD. The CDR3 has 15 residues. Trimming at V came to 1 base and at J to 8 bases, leaving 1 base not matched to a gene. The CDR3 nucleotides are TGTGCCACCAGTGATTTCGGACTAGCGGGGGATGAGCAGTTCTTC. Its protein is CATSDFGLAGDEQFF.

This chain links TRBV5-1 with TRBJ1-3; D not certain. CDR3 length: 15 amino acids. Per germline, CDR1 SGHRS and CDR2 YFSETQ. V lost 0 bases, J lost 0 bases, and 7 bases lay in between. The CDR3, as DNA: TGCGCCAGCAGCTTGGGACTTGCCTCTGGAAACACCATATATTTT. Protein sequence: CASSLGLASGNTIYF.

V usage is TRBV5-1 and J usage is TRBJ2-1; perhaps TRBD1 as D (5 bases). Germline V gene lookup returns CDR1 SGHRS and CDR2 YFSETQ. V lost 6 bases and J lost 6, with 7 bases in between. CDR3 length equals 11 residues. The CDR3 nucleotides read TGCGCCAGCAAAACAGGCAATGAGCAGTTCTTC. Amino acids: CASKTGNEQFF.

This clonotype was detected a few times. V usage is TRBV5-6 and J usage is TRBJ2-7, with a weak D call TRBD2 (6 bases). This CDR3 is built from 13 residues. Germline CDR1 reads SGHDT; CDR2 reads YYEEEE. Between the trimmed V and J ends, which lost 3 bases and 8 bases, there was a span of 15 bases. CDR3 residues: CASSSRDWTQQYF. CDR3 sequence (DNA): TGTGCCAGCAGCTCCCGGGACTGGACCCAGCAGTACTTC.

The chain recombines TRBV6-2 or TRBV6-3 with TRBJ2-1, with 8 bases lining up with TRBD2. V lost 3 bases to trimming and J lost 9 bases; unmatched junction nucleotides: 10. The CDR3 length is 15 residues. CDR1 and CDR2 (germline): MNHEY, SVGEGT. This chain's CDR3 is CASSYTKREFFEQFF. Here the CDR3 DNA reads TGTGCCAGCAGTTATACCAAGCGGGAGTTTTTTGAGCAGTTCTTC.

The J gene is TRBJ1-5, the V gene TRBV6-1; 7 bases map to TRBD1. V lost 6 bases, J lost 6 bases, and 8 bases stayed unmatched. Looked up from germline, CDR1 is MNHNS and CDR2 is SASEGT. The CDR3 totals 14 residues. The DNA of the CDR3 is TGTGCCAGCAGCCTCACAGGGGAGACTCAGCCCCAGCATTTT. This sequence encodes CASSLTGETQPQHF.

J is TRBJ1-2 and V is TRBV12-3 or TRBV12-4, with D unresolved. The ends were cut back, 4 bases at V and 3 bases at J, with 12 bases in the middle. There are 14 residues in the CDR3. This CDR3 is CASSCVSVYYGYTF. In nucleotides, the CDR3 is TGTGCCAGCAGTTGTGTCAGTGTATACTATGGCTACACCTTC.

This clonotype was seen only a few times. The chain uses TRBV5-1 and TRBJ2-3; D is unresolved. Germline V lookup: CDR1 SGHRS, CDR2 YFSETQ. This CDR3 is built from 15 residues. The V gene lost 1 base and the J gene lost 2 bases, with 11 bases spanning the gap. The CDR3 DNA sequence: TGCGCCAGCAGCTTGTATGGCGGCCTCACAGATACGCAGTATTTT. Protein product: CASSLYGGLTDTQYF.

The J gene is TRBJ2-3, the V gene TRBV5-5, with 9 bases identical to TRBD1. Germline CDR1 SGHKS, CDR2 YYEKEE (reference sequence). The V segment lost 4 bases and the J segment 8 bases; nucleotides outside the gene matches: 8. This CDR3 is built from 14 residues. CDR3 sequence reads: CASSTGTGIFTQYF. For the CDR3, the DNA is TGTGCCAGCAGCACCGGGACAGGGATATTTACGCAGTATTTT.

This rearrangement joins TRBV5-5 to TRBJ2-1; TRBD1 might be the D (6 bases). The CDR3 runs 15 residues. The V end lost 4 bases, the J end lost 3 bases, and 14 bases lay between the germline ends. CDR1 SGHKS and CDR2 YYEKEE come from the germline V gene (reference sequence). CDR3 in DNA: TGTGCCAGCAGCGCACAGAGGGACATCTACAATGAGCAGTTCTTC. As protein: CASSAQRDIYNEQFF.

This clonotype has a handful of counts. The gene calls are TRBV7-8 and TRBJ2-7; D call uncertain. CDR1 and CDR2 (germline): SGHVS, FQNEAQ. This CDR3 has 13 amino acids. The V and J ends lost 3 bases and 6 bases respectively, with 12 bases between them. The CDR3 DNA is TGTGCCAGCAGCTTCATAGGTTGGAGCGAGCAGTACTTC. It encodes CASSFIGWSEQYF.

This clonotype was found a few times. The chain has TRBV6-2 or TRBV6-3 and TRBJ2-1; TRBD2 is a possible D gene (7 bases). Trimming stripped 5 bases from V and 5 bases from J, with 13 bases between. Germline V lookup: CDR1 MNHEY, CDR2 SVGEGT. This CDR3 has 14 residues. CDR3 residues: CASSHGGPHNEQFF. CDR3 nucleotide sequence: TGTGCCAGCAGTCACGGGGGGCCCCACAATGAGCAGTTCTTC.

The rearrangement links TRBV5-1 to TRBJ2-7, with 11 positions matching TRBD2. After removal of 4 bases from V and 4 bases from J, the junction contained 10 bases not matched to a gene. This CDR3 comprises 16 residues. Germline assignment: CDR1 SGHRS and CDR2 YFSETQ. CDR3 in DNA: TGCGCCAGCAGCCCTCTCTCTAGCGGGGGGCCTTACGAGCAGTACTTC. This gives the protein CASSPLSSGGPYEQYF.

There are a few counts of this clonotype. CDR3 loop: CASSLGYGTSGSSSYNEQFF. In DNA form, the CDR3 reads TGTGCCAGCAGCTTAGGGTACGGGACTAGCGGTTCTAGCTCCTACAATGAGCAGTTCTTC. The V call is TRBV11-1, the J call TRBJ2-1; 11 positions match TRBD2. This CDR3 is 20 amino acids long. Germline V gene sequence: CDR1 SGHAT, CDR2 FQDESV (reference sequence). Trimming took 1 base from V and 0 from J; bases not matched to a gene: 11. The full variable domain, its missing parts supplied by reference TRBV11-1 and TRBJ2-1, is EAEVAQSPRYKITEKSQAVAFWCDPISGHATLYWYRQILGQGPELLVQFQDESVVDDSQLPKDRFSAERLKGVDSTLKIQPAELGDSAMYLCASSLGYGTSGSSSYNEQFFGPGTRLTVL.

The V call is TRBV10-3, the J call TRBJ2-7, with 8 bases matching TRBD1. The CDR3 has 13 amino acids. Looked up from germline, CDR1 is ENHRY and CDR2 is SYGVKD. The V segment lost 6 bases and the J segment 6 bases; nucleotides outside the gene matches: 7. The CDR3 DNA reads as TGTGCCATCAGGGACAGGGCATCAGCCGAGCAGTACTTC. It is translated as CAIRDRASAEQYF.

This clonotype turned up a few times. J is TRBJ2-7 and V is TRBV4-1; D might be TRBD1 (7 bases). The V and J ends lost 3 bases and 0 bases respectively, with 18 bases between them. Germline assignment: CDR1 MGHRA and CDR2 YSYEKL. The CDR3 contains 17 residues. The CDR3 sequence is CASSHVSRDSPSYEQYF. The CDR3 DNA sequence: TGCGCCAGCAGCCATGTTTCGCGGGACAGTCCCTCCTACGAGCAGTACTTC.

The rearrangement links TRBV18 to TRBJ2-7; 7 nucleotides match TRBD2. Germline-derived CDR1 and CDR2 are KGHSH and LQKENI. The J segment lost 6 bases and the V segment lost 3 bases, leaving 8 bases of the junction unmatched. There are 14 residues in the CDR3. CDR3 sequence (DNA): TGTGCCAGCTCACCGCTCGGACTAGTGGTCGAGCAGTACTTC. Translating it yields CASSPLGLVVEQYF.

This rearrangement joins TRBV7-8 to TRBJ2-2; tentative D call: TRBD2 (6 bases). The CDR3 totals 16 residues. CDR1 is SGHVS, CDR2 FQNEAQ, per germline. V was cut by 1 base and J by 0 bases, with 9 bases left in between. This CDR3 reads CASSLVAGTNTGELFF. The CDR3 nucleotides are TGTGCCAGCAGCTTAGTTGCGGGAACGAACACCGGGGAGCTGTTTTTT.

This clonotype was recorded a few times. The chain has TRBV5-1 and TRBJ2-1, with D maybe TRBD1 (5 bases). The CDR3 consists of 15 residues. Germline V CDR1 and CDR2: SGHRS, YFSETQ. The V and J ends lost 0 bases and 2 bases respectively, with 9 bases between them. The CDR3 bases are TGCGCCAGCAGCTTGGTACAGGTAACCTACAATGAGCAGTTCTTC. Protein: CASSLVQVTYNEQFF.